The 2 T cell receptor beta chains in this list originate from one sample, sequenced in a study of post-analysis software for immune sequencing data. Study-wide points: Included in a set of four or five TRBV segments more frequent in patients than controls were TRBV5-6, TRBV5-1 and TRBV20-1.

Their target antigens are unknown. The authors incorporated unique molecular identifiers into the TCR beta cDNA libraries. TCRdb recomputed calls from the PCR reads with MiXCR, one row per CDR3 protein. Of some 890,000 distinct CDR3 sequences listed, roughly 58% are singletons. Sequencing was done on a sample of blood. These receptors all stem from a girl aged 10 to 17 with multiple sclerosis.

This clonotype has only a few counts. The gene calls are TRBV11-1 and TRBJ2-7; 10 bases line up with TRBD1. CDR3 length equals 21 residues. V was clipped by 5 bases and J by 4 bases; unmatched bases: 26. In germline, CDR1 is SGHAT, CDR2 FQDESV (reference sequence). CDR3 in amino acids: CASSRPPSGTGVGAKGYEQYF. As DNA, the CDR3 is TGTGCCAGCAGCCGCCCTCCGTCCGGGACAGGGGTCGGGGCGAAAGGTTACGAGCAGTACTTC.

The chain employs TRBV4-1 and TRBJ2-7, with D perhaps given as TRBD1 or TRBD2 (6 bases each). Trimming took off 4 bases at V and 2 bases at J, with 15 bases between the two ends. The CDR3 spans 15 residues. Germline loops: CDR1 MGHRA, CDR2 YSYEKL. CDR3 sequence: CASSLPGGGPYEQYF. The CDR3, as DNA: TGCGCCAGCAGCCTGCCTGGAGGGGGGCCCTACGAGCAGTACTTC.